A selection of T cell receptor beta chains follows, all from one sample in a study of blood T cell repertoires in COVID-19. Using immunoSEQ multiplex PCR, the repertoire was profiled, and TCRdb retains in-frame clones only, with some absent. Seen here are fewer than 300,000 clones, about 90% observed once, and the top ten hold just under 6.5%. Sequencing used peripheral blood. The receptors derive from a woman aged 45-60 years with COVID-19, enrolled during active disease. Each CDR3 is given with its conserved first and last residue. A D gene is named only where the DNA matches it firmly. Clone size appears in some rows only: once, few, many, or a class for an expanded clone.

NA,TRBJ2-5,NA,TRBV10-2,TGCGCCAGCAGCCCCAAAGAGACCCAGTACTTC,CASSPKETQYF
TRBD1,TRBJ2-7,NA,TRBV3-1/TRBV3-2,TGTGCCAGCAGCCTCGGACAGGGGGCGCACAAAGAGCAGTACTTC,CASSLGQGAHKEQYF
NA,TRBJ2-7,NA,TRBV27,TGTGCCAGCAGTTTAGCTGCGGGGCACTCCTACGAGCAGTACTTC,CASSLAAGHSYEQYF
TRBD1,TRBJ1-2,NA,TRBV5-1,TGCGCCAGCAGCTTGGGATGGACAGGGGGATATGGCTACACCTTC,CASSLGWTGGYGYTF
NA,TRBJ1-5,NA,TRBV30,TGTGCCTGGAGTGTACAGGGCCGGCAGCCCCAGCATTTT,CAWSVQGRQPQHF
NA,TRBJ2-7,NA,TRBV7-6,TGTGCCTCCTCGGGGGGCAGGACACGCGACAAGGGGGTCTACGAGCAGTACTTC,CASSGGRTRDKGVYEQYF
NA,TRBJ1-5,NA,TRBV6-2/TRBV6-3,TGTGCCAGCAGTTACATCGACAGGCTAATTGGGAATCAGCCCCAGCATTTT,CASSYIDRLIGNQPQHF
TRBD1,TRBJ2-2,NA,TRBV7-6,TGTGCCAGCAGCCCCAAGCCCGGGACAGGGTTCACCGGGGAGCTGTTTTTT,CASSPKPGTGFTGELFF
TRBD1,TRBJ2-2,NA,TRBV6-2/TRBV6-3,TGTGCCAGCAGTCTAACCGGGACAGACTACACCGGGGAGCTGTTTTTT,CASSLTGTDYTGELFF
TRBD2,TRBJ2-1,once,TRBV7-9,TGTGCCAGCAGCTTATGGCAGGGCCCTAGCGGGAAGAATGAGCAGTTCTTC,CASSLWQGPSGKNEQFF
TRBD2,TRBJ2-1,NA,TRBV30,TGTGCCTGGAGCGAACTAGCGGGAGGTTACAATGAGCAGTTCTTC,CAWSELAGGYNEQFF
NA,TRBJ2-2,few,TRBV19,TGTGCCAGTCGCAAACTAGTAACCGGGGAGCTGTTTTTT,CASRKLVTGELFF
TRBD2,TRBJ2-1,NA,TRBV3-1/TRBV3-2,TGTGCCAGCAGCCAACTAGCGGGACGCTACAATGAGCAGTTCTTC,CASSQLAGRYNEQFF
NA,TRBJ2-5,NA,TRBV13,TGTGCCAGCAGCTTAGGAACTCAAGAGTACTTC,CASSLGTQEYF
TRBD1,TRBJ1-5,NA,TRBV19,TGTGCCAGTAGTGGAGGGGGCTTTAGCAATCAGCCCCAGCATTTT,CASSGGGFSNQPQHF
TRBD2,TRBJ2-1,NA,TRBV2,TGTGCCAGCAGGGAGGGACTAGCGGGAGGGGGTGAGCAGTTCTTC,CASREGLAGGGEQFF
TRBD1,TRBJ1-6,NA,TRBV27,TGTGCCAGCAGTTTGGGACAGGGGAGCAGTTCACCCCTCCACTTT,CASSLGQGSSSPLHF
TRBD1,TRBJ2-2,NA,TRBV9,TGTGCCAGCAGCGTAGACCACGGGACAGGCACCGGGGAGCTGTTTTTT,CASSVDHGTGTGELFF
NA,TRBJ1-2,NA,TRBV11-2,TGTGCCAGCAGCTTAGTCCCATACAATAACTATGGCTACACCTTC,CASSLVPYNNYGYTF
NA,TRBJ2-7,NA,TRBV12-3/TRBV12-4,TGTGCCAGCGGAGGATCCACCTACGAGCAGTACTTC,CASGGSTYEQYF
NA,TRBJ1-3,NA,TRBV27,TGTGCCAGCAGTTTAACCCCAGAAGGAAACACCATATATTTT,CASSLTPEGNTIYF
NA,TRBJ1-1,NA,TRBV19,TGTGCCAGTAATGGGGGCCCCAGGGTTTACACTGAAGCTTTCTTT,CASNGGPRVYTEAFF
TRBD2,TRBJ2-3,NA,TRBV4-1,TGCGCCAGCAGCCTCCGTAGCGGGACCTTCTCAGATACGCAGTATTTT,CASSLRSGTFSDTQYF
NA,TRBJ2-1,NA,TRBV11-3,TGTGCCAGCAGCTTAGTCACGGGGGAAGGGCAGTTCTTC,CASSLVTGEGQFF
TRBD1,TRBJ2-2,few,TRBV11-2,TGTGCCAGCAGGTCCGAAGACAGGGGATGGAACACCGGGGAGCTGTTTTTT,CASRSEDRGWNTGELFF
TRBD2,TRBJ2-1,NA,TRBV3-1/TRBV3-2,TGTGCCAGCAGTCAACTAGCGGGAGGCGCGGATGAGCAGTTCTTC,CASSQLAGGADEQFF
TRBD2,TRBJ2-3,NA,TRBV5-1,TGCGCCAGCAGCCCGGGACTAGCGGGAGGTTCGGGCACAGATACGCAGTATTTT,CASSPGLAGGSGTDTQYF
NA,TRBJ2-7,NA,TRBV5-1,TGCGCCAGCAGCTTGGCCGGACAAACCTACGAGCAGTACTTC,CASSLAGQTYEQYF
TRBD1,TRBJ1-1,NA,TRBV5-6,TGTGCCAGCAGCCCCCGGGACAGGGGGAACACTGAAGCTTTCTTT,CASSPRDRGNTEAFF
NA,TRBJ1-5,NA,TRBV19,TGTGCCAGTAGTATAATAAATCAGCCCCAGCATTTT,CASSIINQPQHF
NA,TRBJ2-3,NA,TRBV2,TGTGTCAGACAGGACCGCACAGATACGCAGTATTTT,CVRQDRTDTQYF
NA,TRBJ1-2,NA,TRBV7-9,TGTGCCAGCAGCCTCCGTCAACCGACACTGCTTAACTATGGCTACACCTTC,CASSLRQPTLLNYGYTF
TRBD1,TRBJ1-1,NA,TRBV23-1,TGCGCCAGCAGTCAAGGGACAGGGGGGACTGAAGCTTTCTTT,CASSQGTGGTEAFF
TRBD1,TRBJ2-1,NA,TRBV27,TGTGCCAGCACGGCGACAGGGTACCACAATGAGCAGTTCTTC,CASTATGYHNEQFF
NA,TRBJ1-3,NA,TRBV6-6,TGTGCCAGCAGTTACTCTCGGGACACCACCATATATTTT,CASSYSRDTTIYF
TRBD1,TRBJ1-1,NA,TRBV7-3,TGTGCCAGCAGCCCCGTCACAGGGGGTGGCACTGAAGCTTTCTTT,CASSPVTGGGTEAFF
NA,TRBJ2-2,NA,TRBV28,TGTGCCAGCAATTCAGGGACCGGGGAGCTGTTTTTT,CASNSGTGELFF
TRBD1,TRBJ1-2,NA,TRBV2,TGTGCCAGCAGTGTAACCGTTCAGGCAGGGGGTGGCTACACCTTC,CASSVTVQAGGGYTF
NA,TRBJ2-2,once,TRBV9,TGTGCCAGCAGAGCTACAGGGAGCACCGGGGAGCTGTTTTTT,CASRATGSTGELFF
TRBD2,TRBJ2-7,NA,TRBV7-8,TGTGCCAGCAGCCAGGCGGGTCTAGCGGGATCCTACGAGCAGTACTTC,CASSQAGLAGSYEQYF
TRBD2,TRBJ2-1,NA,TRBV9,TGTGCCAGCAGCGTTCATGGACTAGCGGGAGGCCCCTACAATGAGCAGTTCTTC,CASSVHGLAGGPYNEQFF
NA,TRBJ1-5,NA,TRBV6-2/TRBV6-3,TGTGCCAGCAGCCTCCGGGACACTAATCAGCCCCAGCATTTT,CASSLRDTNQPQHF
NA,TRBJ2-1,NA,TRBV27,TGTGCCAGCCACGGGCAGGGCGGAAGGAATGAGCAGTTCTTC,CASHGQGGRNEQFF
NA,TRBJ1-2,NA,TRBV5-4,TGTGCCAGCAGCTTGGGTCGACAGAACACCTTC,CASSLGRQNTF
NA,TRBJ1-6,once,TRBV6-2/TRBV6-3,TGTGCCAGCAGTTACTCGAGCGCCGGGAATAATTCACCCCTCCACTTT,CASSYSSAGNNSPLHF